The clone carrying this T cell receptor (beta chain) was found a few times. The sample is drawn from a study of T cells after yellow fever vaccination. Study-level information: The authors prepared low-cell-number fractions using SMART-Seq v4 Ultra Low Input.

MiXCR, run by TCRdb on the 5' RACE reads, gives a single entry per CDR3 protein. The sample has about 45,000 distinct CDR3 sequences; roughly 6.4% are singletons. Overall study results and limits: Abundant clonotypes from the bulk population could contaminate FACS-sorted repertoires. Primary-vaccination clones mostly resurfaced post-booster (just under 98% CD4, roughly 87% CD8). Faster peaking, at day 5 versus 15, marked a secondary response that was weaker.

The receptor's source is a man under 40 who received the YFV17D yellow fever vaccine. Sequencing was performed on CD8+ T cells not binding an NS4B(214-222) dextramer, sorted from PBMCs, taken 45 days after the yellow fever booster vaccination.

CDR3 amino acids: CASSLDVGSNPSGRAYEQYF. The CDR3 DNA reads as TGTGCCAGCAGCTTAGATGTCGGGTCGAATCCTAGCGGGAGGGCCTACGAGCAGTACTTC. This chain joins TRBV11-1 and TRBJ2-7; TRBD2 matches at 12 bases. Germline V gene sequence: CDR1 SGHAT, CDR2 FQDESV (reference sequence). Germline trimming cut 1 base from V and 2 bases from J; bases unmatched to any gene: 15. The CDR3 totals 20 residues.